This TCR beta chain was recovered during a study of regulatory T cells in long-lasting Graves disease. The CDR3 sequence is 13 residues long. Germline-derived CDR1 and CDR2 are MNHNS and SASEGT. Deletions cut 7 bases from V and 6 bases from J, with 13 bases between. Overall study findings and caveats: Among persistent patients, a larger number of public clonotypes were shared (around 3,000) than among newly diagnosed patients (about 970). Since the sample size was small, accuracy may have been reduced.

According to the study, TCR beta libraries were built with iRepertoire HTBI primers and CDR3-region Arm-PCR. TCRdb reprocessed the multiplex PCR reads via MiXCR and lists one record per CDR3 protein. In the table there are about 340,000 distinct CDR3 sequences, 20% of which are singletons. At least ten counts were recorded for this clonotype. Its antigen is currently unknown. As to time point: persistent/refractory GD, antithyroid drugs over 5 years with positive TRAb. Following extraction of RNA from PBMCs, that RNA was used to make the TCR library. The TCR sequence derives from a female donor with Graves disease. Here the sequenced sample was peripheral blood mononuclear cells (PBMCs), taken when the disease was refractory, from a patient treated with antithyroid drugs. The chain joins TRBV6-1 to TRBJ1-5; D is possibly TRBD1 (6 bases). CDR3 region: CASTDRGAQPQHF. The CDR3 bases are TGTGCCAGCACCGACCGGGGGGCTCAGCCCCAGCATTTT.